The source of this TCR beta chain is a study of control samples from healthy donors and cancer patients. CDR1 and CDR2 from the germline V gene are MGHRA and YSYEKL. This CDR3 has 12 residues. Trimming removed 9 bases from V and 9 bases from J, with 12 bases in between. TCRdb's copy holds only in-frame clones and misses some; the assay was immunoSEQ multiplex PCR. The data contain 65,000 to 90,000 clones, about 94% of them singletons. The chain links TRBV4-1 to TRBJ1-6; the D is unclear. Sequences were obtained from blood. This sequence originates from a woman under 40 in good health. The DNA for the CDR3 is TGCGCCAGTGGTCTCACCTTTTCACCCCTCCACTTT. Its protein product is CASGLTFSPLHF.